This TCR beta chain derives from a study of T cell responses to AZD1222 COVID-19 vaccine. The study, taken as a whole, reports: Donors skewed white British and female; clonal diversity was possibly underestimated. The CD4 TCRs associated with vaccination extended across spike and predominated at 160-218 and 743-854. Seropositivity was recorded at baseline in only a handful of AZD1222 recipients.

This clone has just one count. Its cognate antigen is unknown. Some clones are missing from TCRdb's copy, which holds only in-frame ones; the method was immunoSEQ multiplex PCR. This table holds about 84,000 clones, about 85% found once. This CDR3 spans 11 amino acids. V was shortened by 6 bases and J by 13 bases, with 10 bases between the two germline ends. In germline, CDR1 is SNHLY, CDR2 FYNNEI. The V and J genes are TRBV2 and TRBJ1-6; no definite D call. The TCR sequence derives from an adult in good health. Sample: peripheral blood, taken on day 0 of AZD1222 vaccination. CDR3 protein: CASSPGAPLHF. CDR3 DNA: TGTGCCAGCAGCCCCGGCGCTCCCCTCCACTTT.